These 10 T cell receptor beta chains came from one sample sequenced in a study of shared clonotypes between healthy human individuals. Clones were sequenced by immunoSEQ multiplex PCR, and TCRdb holds only the in-frame ones, with some missing. The sample yields 950,000 to 1,300,000 clones, roughly 80% seen once. Sequencing was done on a sample of memory CD4+ T cells sorted from blood. Sample subset: CD45RA-negative fraction. These receptors were collected from a young man in good health.

Only a few counts were recorded for this clone. V gene TRBV6-5 combines with J gene TRBJ1-2; a possible D gene is TRBD1 (6 bases). Germline V CDR1 and CDR2: MNHEY, SVGAGI. V lost 6 bases, J lost 2 bases, and 13 bases lay in between. This CDR3 has 14 amino acids. CDR3 protein: CASRTPQGNYGYTF. The CDR3 DNA reads TGTGCCAGCAGGACGCCGCAGGGGAACTATGGCTACACCTTC.

With respect to this clone: The same CDR3 arises from other DNA sequences in this sample as well. The J gene is TRBJ1-1, the V gene TRBV5-1; D possibly corresponds to TRBD1 (6 bases). The CDR3 has 17 residues. Germline V gene data show CDR1 as SGHRS and CDR2 as YFSETQ. Trimming shortened V by 0 bases and J by 1 base, and 16 bases separated the two germline ends. The CDR3 reads CASSLGFGGLGNTEAFF. The CDR3 bases are TGCGCCAGCAGCTTGGGGTTTGGGGGGCTGGGGAACACTGAAGCTTTCTTT.

The genes are TRBV5-1 and TRBJ1-2; D is perhaps TRBD1 (5 bases). V lost 2 bases and J lost 6, with 11 bases in between. CDR1 is SGHRS and CDR2 is YFSETQ in the germline V gene. The CDR3 totals 13 residues. The chain's CDR3 is CASSFGRGDGYTF. In DNA form, the CDR3 reads TGCGCCAGCAGCTTCGGAAGGGGTGATGGCTACACCTTC. Drawing the rest from reference TRBV5-1 and TRBJ1-2, the complete variable domain is KAGVTQTPRYLIKTRGQQVTLSCSPISGHRSVSWYQQTPGQGLQFLFEYFSETQRNKGNFPGRFSGRQFSNSRSEMNVSTLELGDSALYLCASSFGRGDGYTFGSGTRLTVV.

Here the CDR3 reads CASSLRIWETQYF. The CDR3 DNA follows: TGTGCCAGCAGCCTCAGGATATGGGAGACCCAGTACTTC. This chain joins TRBV7-2 and TRBJ2-5; D uncertain. The V and J ends lost 5 bases and 5 bases respectively, with 12 bases between them. The germline CDR1 and CDR2 sequences are SGHTA and FQGNSA. This CDR3 has 13 residues.

A note on this clone: Other DNA sequences from this sample encode an identical CDR3 as well. This chain joins TRBV19 and TRBJ1-1, with 7 nucleotides matching TRBD1. This CDR3 is 15 amino acids long. Germline CDR1 reads LNHDA; CDR2 reads SQIVND (reference sequence). The junction had 7 bases not matched to a gene; V was cut back by 6 bases and J by 0 bases. In DNA form, the CDR3 reads TGTGCCAGTAGACCCGAGACAGGGCTGAACACTGAAGCTTTCTTT. Translation gives CASRPETGLNTEAFF.

The V and J genes are TRBV6-5 and TRBJ1-3; 8 bases map to TRBD1. J lost 0 bases, V lost 4 bases, and 2 bases had no gene match. The CDR3 is 15 residues long. Germline-derived CDR1 and CDR2 are MNHEY and SVGAGI. The CDR3 DNA reads as TGTGCCAGCAGTTGGACAGGGAGCTCTGGAAACACCATATATTTT. Protein product: CASSWTGSSGNTIYF.

The rearrangement joins TRBV6-5 to TRBJ2-7; 8 positions agree with TRBD1. Germline V CDR1 and CDR2: MNHEY, SVGAGI. The CDR3 contains 15 residues. Losses at the gene ends were 7 bases for V and 3 bases for J; bases not matched to a gene: 11. The CDR3 sequence is CASTRSGTGGYEQYF. For the CDR3, the DNA is TGTGCCAGCACTAGATCCGGGACAGGAGGCTACGAGCAGTACTTC.

This sequence joins TRBV6-1 and TRBJ1-6; the match to TRBD1 covers 8 bases. V shed 2 bases, J shed 8 bases, and the junction held 8 bases outside the gene matches. CDR3 length: 16 amino acids. The germline CDR1 and CDR2 sequences are MNHNS and SASEGT. CDR3 residues: CASSEIARGRHSPLHF. The CDR3 DNA reads as TGTGCCAGCAGTGAAATCGCCAGGGGGCGCCATTCACCCCTCCACTTT.

The chain uses TRBV2 and TRBJ1-3; D gene ambiguous. Germline CDR1 and CDR2: SNHLY and FYNNEI. V was pared by 1 base and J by 0 bases, with 7 bases between. This CDR3 comprises 15 residues. CDR3 protein: CASSEGSSSGNTIYF. The CDR3 region has the DNA TGTGCCAGCAGTGAAGGTTCGAGCTCTGGAAACACCATATATTTT.

V gene TRBV15 combines with J gene TRBJ1-2; D unresolved. The germline V gene has CDR1 LNHNV and CDR2 YYDKDF (reference sequence). The CDR3 contains 17 residues. V was cut by 5 bases and J by 8 bases, with 27 bases left in between. The CDR3 nucleotides are TGTGCCACCAGCCCGCGGCATGGCGGGAGTAATTCCGACGGCTACACCTTC. Its translation: CATSPRHGGSNSDGYTF. Variable domain in full (rest from reference TRBV15 and TRBJ1-2): DAMVIQNPRYQVTQFGKPVTLSCSQTLNHNVMYWYQQKSSQAPKLLFHYYDKDFNNEADTPDNFQSRRPNTSFCFLDIRSPGLGDTAMYLCATSPRHGGSNSDGYTFGSGTRLTVV.